This T cell receptor beta chain came from a study of shared clonotypes between healthy human individuals. Study-wide findings and caveats: Rarefaction revealed incomplete sorted-subset sequencing despite large depth. Clonotype sharing among donors was thought likely to change with sequencing depth.

An approximately 210 ng quantity of DNA, roughly 30,000 T cell genomes, went into the sorted-subset replicate PCRs. As originally analysed: From ImmunoSEQ came sequences covering only the junction and carrying no quality scores, so filtering differed. Sequencing used immunoSEQ multiplex PCR; TCRdb keeps in-frame clones, though not all of them. Clone size and V and J calls were adopted from that table, with D and trimming inferred from the DNA. The sample consists of some 2,400,000 clones, 90% to 97% of them appearing once. V lost 6 bases and J lost 5, with 19 bases in between. This CDR3 region has 16 residues. Germline values: CDR1 MNHEY, CDR2 SMNVEV (reference sequence). Details on this clone: The antigen is unknown.

The source material was naive CD4+ T cells sorted from blood. Subset of the sample: CD45RA+ positively selected. The J gene is TRBJ2-2, the V gene TRBV27; D possibly corresponds to TRBD2 (7 bases). The receptor was derived from a man younger than 30 in good health. The CDR3 nucleotides are TGTGCCAGCAGACATACAGGGCAAGCGGGGACCGGGGAGCTGTTTTTT. Translated: CASRHTGQAGTGELFF.